These 20 T cell receptor beta chains originate from one sample sequenced in a study of blood T cell repertoires in COVID-19. Some clones are missing from TCRdb's copy, which holds only in-frame ones; the method was immunoSEQ multiplex PCR. Of about 100,000 clones listed, about 92% were seen once; the top ten hold around 6%. The sequenced sample was peripheral blood. The source is a man aged 50 to 60 with active COVID-19.

The V gene is TRBV9, the J gene TRBJ2-5; D not certain. Trimming took off 0 bases at V and 7 bases at J, with 10 bases between the two ends. This CDR3 region has 13 residues. Germline-derived CDR1 and CDR2 are SGDLS and YYNGEE. The CDR3 nucleotides are TGTGCCAGCAGCGTAGCTTCCCCGGGGACCCAGTACTTC. Translating gives CASSVASPGTQYF. Combining the CDR3 with reference TRBV9 and TRBJ2-5 gives the whole variable domain DSGVTQTPKHLITATGQRVTLRCSPRSGDLSVYWYQQSLDQGLQFLIQYYNGEERAKGNILERFSAQQFPDLHSELNLSSLELGDSALYFCASSVASPGTQYFGPGTRLLVL.

This clone was observed once. The V call is TRBV7-2, the J call TRBJ2-1, with 14 bases matching TRBD2. CDR1 is SGHTA, CDR2 FQGNSA, per germline. This CDR3 spans 16 amino acids. V gave up 3 bases and J gave up 2 bases; unmatched junction bases: 0. CDR3 region: CASSLTSGRAYNEQFF. DNA of the CDR3: TGTGCCAGCAGCTTGACTAGCGGGAGGGCCTACAATGAGCAGTTCTTC.

This chain uses TRBV5-1 with TRBJ1-2, with TRBD1 matching 10 bases. Germline V gene data show CDR1 as SGHRS and CDR2 as YFSETQ. The CDR3 has 14 amino acids. Unmatched junction bases numbered 1, after V lost 0 bases and J lost 5 bases. CDR3 coding DNA: TGCGCCAGCAGCTTGGGACAGGGGGCATATGGCTACACCTTC. It is translated as CASSLGQGAYGYTF.

This chain links TRBV25-1 with TRBJ1-3, with D hard to call. Germline lookup yields CDR1 MGHDK and CDR2 SYGVNS. There are 15 residues in the CDR3. Between the trimmed V and J ends, which lost 5 bases and 4 bases, there was a span of 15 bases. CDR3 loop: CASSPPGSRGNTIYF. The CDR3 nucleotides read TGTGCCAGCAGTCCCCCCGGATCCAGGGGAAACACCATATATTTT.

V and J are TRBV7-6 and TRBJ1-6, with D perhaps TRBD1 (5 bases). The CDR3 contains 15 residues. Germline V lookup: CDR1 SGHVS, CDR2 FNYEAQ. Trimming took 5 bases from V and 8 from J, leaving 16 bases between them. CDR3: CASSPSQGQHSPLHF. CDR3 DNA: TGTGCCAGCAGCCCCAGTCAGGGCCAGCATTCACCCCTCCACTTT.

The rearrangement links TRBV28 to TRBJ1-1, with TRBD1 identical over 7 bases. CDR1 and CDR2 (germline): MDHEN, SYDVKM. The CDR3 length is 14 residues. Losses at the gene ends were 6 bases for V and 6 bases for J; bases not matched to a gene: 10. The CDR3 reads CASRSTGLRAEAFF. Written as DNA, the CDR3 is TGTGCCAGCAGGTCGACAGGGCTACGGGCTGAAGCTTTCTTT.

The chain combines TRBV10-1 with TRBJ2-7; 11 bases fit TRBD1. Germline values: CDR1 WNHNN, CDR2 SYGVQD (reference sequence). J gave up 6 bases and V 5 bases, and 6 bases lay outside the gene matches. The CDR3 has 14 residues. Here the CDR3 reads CASSPGQGASEQYF. CDR3 in DNA: TGCGCCAGCAGTCCCGGACAGGGGGCGAGCGAGCAGTACTTC.

The rearrangement uses TRBV10-1 and TRBJ2-1, with TRBD2 matching 8 bases. Looked up from germline, CDR1 is WNHNN and CDR2 is SYGVQD (reference sequence). The CDR3 covers 14 residues. The V segment lost 5 bases and the J segment 2 bases; nucleotides outside the gene matches: 2. The CDR3 here is CASSPGLAYNEQFF. DNA for the CDR3: TGCGCCAGCAGTCCGGGACTAGCCTACAATGAGCAGTTCTTC.

The V call is TRBV19, the J call TRBJ2-5; D might be TRBD1 (6 bases). V was cut by 4 bases and J by 5 bases, with 17 bases left in between. Germline CDR1 is LNHDA and CDR2 is SQIVND (reference sequence). CDR3 length: 15 residues. In nucleotides, the CDR3 is TGTGCCAGTAGTACTTTTGTCAGGGGAGCGGAGACCCAGTACTTC. This codes for CASSTFVRGAETQYF. Looking up the rest from reference TRBV19 and TRBJ2-5 gives the full variable domain: DGGITQSPKYLFRKEGQNVTLSCEQNLNHDAMYWYRQDPGQGLRLIYYSQIVNDFQKGDIAEGYSVSREKKESFPLTVTSAQKNPTAFYLCASSTFVRGAETQYFGPGTRLLVL.

This clone was observed once. V usage is TRBV5-1 and J usage is TRBJ2-1; no clear D gene. Germline V CDR1 and CDR2: SGHRS, YFSETQ. This CDR3 region has 15 residues. V lost 0 bases and J lost 2, with 9 bases in between. The CDR3 here is CASSLAPVTYNEQFF. As DNA, the CDR3 is TGCGCCAGCAGCTTGGCCCCAGTAACCTACAATGAGCAGTTCTTC.

V is TRBV6-6 and J is TRBJ1-5, with TRBD1 matching over 7 bases. The CDR3 spans 15 residues. J gave up 0 bases and V 5 bases, and 4 bases lay outside the gene matches. Germline CDR1 is MNHNY and CDR2 is SVGAGI (reference sequence). CDR3 nucleotide sequence: TGTGCCAGCAGTCCGGACAGGAATAGCAATCAGCCCCAGCATTTT. It yields the protein CASSPDRNSNQPQHF.

This clone showed up just a few times. This chain connects TRBV4-1 to TRBJ2-7; TRBD1 agrees at 7 bases. This CDR3 spans 16 amino acids. Germline V gives CDR1 MGHRA, CDR2 YSYEKL. The J segment lost 0 bases and the V segment lost 4 bases, leaving 9 bases of the junction unmatched. CDR3 protein: CASSPPGGQDSYEQYF. The CDR3 nucleotides are TGCGCCAGCAGCCCACCTGGAGGACAGGACTCCTACGAGCAGTACTTC.

This rearrangement joins TRBV3-1 (or the pseudogene TRBV3-2) to TRBJ2-7, with 10 bases fitting TRBD2. Germline loops: CDR1 LGHDT, CDR2 YNNKEL (reference sequence). Germline trimming cut 4 bases from V and 5 bases from J; bases unmatched to any gene: 8. The CDR3 runs 15 residues. CDR3 residues: CASSLTTSGSNEQYF. As DNA, the CDR3 is TGTGCCAGCAGCCTAACGACTAGCGGGTCCAACGAGCAGTACTTC.

The genes are TRBV28 and TRBJ1-4, with 10 bases fitting TRBD1. CDR3 length equals 14 residues. The trim removed 5 bases at V and 6 bases at J, leaving 3 bases unmatched. Germline V gene lookup returns CDR1 MDHEN and CDR2 SYDVKM. CDR3 in amino acids: CASSLGQGYEKLFF. The CDR3 DNA reads as TGTGCCAGCAGTCTGGGACAGGGGTATGAAAAACTGTTTTTT.

V and J are TRBV6-2 or TRBV6-3 and TRBJ1-4; tentatively, D is TRBD1 (6 bases). Trimming pared 0 bases from V and 7 bases from J, leaving 12 bases between. This CDR3 region has 15 residues. The germline gives CDR1 MNHEY, CDR2 SVGEGT. As DNA, the CDR3 is TGTGCCAGCAGTTACTCGGCAGGGGAGGGTGAAAAACTGTTTTTT. It yields the protein CASSYSAGEGEKLFF.

The rearrangement joins TRBV12-3 or TRBV12-4 to TRBJ1-1; the D gene is possibly TRBD1 (6 bases). The CDR3 extends over 13 amino acids. Trimming shortened V by 2 bases and J by 3 bases, and 7 bases separated the two germline ends. The DNA of the CDR3 is TGTGCCAGCAGTTTAAAGGGGGACACTGAAGCTTTCTTT. It encodes CASSLKGDTEAFF.

V and J are TRBV5-1 and TRBJ2-7, with 8 bases aligning to TRBD1. Germline V gene lookup returns CDR1 SGHRS and CDR2 YFSETQ. This CDR3 has 12 residues. The V gene end was trimmed by 7 bases and the J gene end by 7 bases; junction bases not matched to a gene: 7. The CDR3 protein is CASADREQEQYF. CDR3 bases: TGCGCCAGCGCGGACAGGGAACAGGAGCAGTACTTC.

The chain has TRBV18 and TRBJ2-1; 9 bases align to TRBD2. Germline V gene data show CDR1 as KGHSH and CDR2 as LQKENI. The CDR3 is 15 amino acids. J gave up 7 bases and V 3 bases, and 7 bases lay outside the gene matches. The CDR3, as DNA: TGTGCCAGCTCACCGAATAGCGGGAGAATGAATGAGCAGTTCTTC. Its protein product is CASSPNSGRMNEQFF. Full variable domain (outside the CDR3, taken from reference TRBV18 and TRBJ2-1): NAGVMQNPRHLVRRRGQEARLRCSPMKGHSHVYWYRQLPEEGLKFMVYLQKENIIDESGMPKERFSAEFPKEGPSILRIQQVVRGDSAAYFCASSPNSGRMNEQFFGPGTRLTVL.

The chain employs TRBV11-3 and TRBJ2-1; D uncertain. Trimming took off 3 bases at V and 9 bases at J, with 12 bases between the two ends. Germline V gene data show CDR1 as SGHNT and CDR2 as YENEEA. CDR3 length: 13 amino acids. The DNA for the CDR3 is TGTGCCAGCAGCTTTTGGTCCTTTAGTGAGCAGTTCTTC. Its translation is CASSFWSFSEQFF.

The genes are TRBV9 and TRBJ2-2; D remains unclear. V gave up 0 bases and J gave up 1 base, with 4 bases separating them. The CDR3 extends over 14 amino acids. Germline V gives CDR1 SGDLS, CDR2 YYNGEE. In nucleotides, the CDR3 is TGTGCCAGCAGCGTAGCCGTGAACACCGGGGAGCTGTTTTTT. This encodes CASSVAVNTGELFF.